These 28 T cell receptor beta chains originate from one sample sequenced in a study of cytomegalovirus exposure and HLA in healthy donors. Both 60 Vbeta primers and 13 Jbeta primers went into the PCR. Sequencing used immunoSEQ multiplex PCR; TCRdb keeps in-frame clones, though not all of them. Among 150,000 to 180,000 clones listed, around 74% were seen once. The sample comprised PBMCs. These receptor sequences come from a man aged 18 to 35 in good health and CMV-seronegative.

This rearrangement joins TRBV13 to TRBJ2-5; 13 bases agree with TRBD2. This CDR3 spans 17 amino acids. The germline V gene encodes CDR1 PRHDT and CDR2 FYEKMQ (reference sequence). Losses at the gene ends were 5 bases for V and 4 bases for J; bases not matched to a gene: 10. CDR3 nucleotide sequence: TGTGCCAGCAGCCGACTAGCGGGGGGCCAAGTAGGAGAGACCCAGTACTTC. Translation: CASSRLAGGQVGETQYF.

The gene calls are TRBV4-3 and TRBJ2-7; TRBD1 aligns across 11 bases. This CDR3 is 15 amino acids long. The V gene's germline CDR1 is LGHNA and CDR2 YSLEER. The junction had 3 bases not matched to a gene; V was cut back by 3 bases and J by 2 bases. CDR3 DNA: TGCGCCAGCAGCCATCCGGGACAGGGGGCCTACGAGCAGTACTTC. As protein: CASSHPGQGAYEQYF.

The genes are TRBV5-1 and TRBJ1-4; D call uncertain. Germline loops: CDR1 SGHRS, CDR2 YFSETQ. With 4 bases removed from V and 7 bases from J, the gap between germline ends came to 17 bases. The CDR3 sequence is 15 residues long. DNA of the CDR3: TGCGCCAGCAGCCGGAGCGGGTCATCGGGTGAAAAACTGTTTTTT. Translating gives CASSRSGSSGEKLFF.

The chain couples TRBV28 to TRBJ2-7; D is possibly TRBD2 (7 bases). V was trimmed by 3 bases and J by 7 bases, leaving 16 bases between them. This CDR3 is 14 amino acids long. Germline values: CDR1 MDHEN, CDR2 SYDVKM. The CDR3 DNA reads as TGTGCCAGCAGTTTGGCGGGGGCTCTCGGGGAGCAGTACGTC. Its protein product is CASSLAGALGEQYV.

V usage is TRBV19 and J usage is TRBJ2-7; 7 nucleotides match TRBD1. V gave up 8 bases and J gave up 7 bases; unmatched junction bases: 11. This CDR3 spans 13 amino acids. Germline assignment: CDR1 LNHDA and CDR2 SQIVND (reference sequence). Here the CDR3 reads CASRNNQGEEQYF. The CDR3 DNA sequence: TGTGCCAGTCGTAACAACCAGGGGGAAGAGCAGTACTTC.

The chain uses TRBV5-6 and TRBJ2-1; weak D call: TRBD1 (5 bases). Trimming stripped 0 bases from V and 3 bases from J, with 10 bases between. Germline CDR1 reads SGHDT; CDR2 reads YYEEEE. The CDR3 consists of 15 residues. CDR3 residues: CASSLARALYNEQFF. As DNA, the CDR3 is TGTGCCAGCAGCTTGGCCAGGGCCCTCTACAATGAGCAGTTCTTC.

The rearrangement links TRBV6-1 to TRBJ2-1; TRBD2 matches at 8 bases. The CDR3 runs to 14 residues. V lost 2 bases and J lost 10; bases outside the gene matches: 7. Germline lookup yields CDR1 MNHNS and CDR2 SASEGT. CDR3 sequence reads: CASSERGLAGEQFF. The CDR3 nucleotides read TGTGCCAGCAGTGAACGAGGACTAGCCGGGGAGCAGTTCTTC.

The chain employs TRBV6-5 and TRBJ2-7; no definite D call. Germline CDR1 is MNHEY and CDR2 is SVGAGI. The CDR3 contains 14 residues. V was cut by 2 bases and J by 3 bases, with 11 bases left in between. This chain's CDR3 is CASSYGQVRYEQYF. The CDR3 bases are TGTGCCAGCAGTTACGGGCAGGTACGCTACGAGCAGTACTTC.

The chain is built from TRBV10-2 and TRBJ2-1; 7 bases map to TRBD2. V lost 4 bases to trimming and J lost 0 bases; unmatched junction nucleotides: 3. CDR1 and CDR2 (germline): WSHSY, SAAADI. CDR3 length equals 15 residues. CDR3 residues: CASSVGTTSYNEQFF. The CDR3 coding sequence is TGCGCCAGCAGTGTCGGGACTACCTCCTACAATGAGCAGTTCTTC.

The V and J genes are TRBV10-2 and TRBJ1-4; 7 bases are a match to TRBD1. This CDR3 region has 17 residues. The V gene's germline CDR1 is WSHSY and CDR2 SAAADI. V shed 4 bases, J shed 6 bases, and the junction held 14 bases outside the gene matches. CDR3 sequence: CASSGLRQGGIDEKLFF. CDR3 coding DNA: TGCGCCAGCAGTGGACTGCGGCAGGGGGGTATAGATGAAAAACTGTTTTTT.

The rearrangement joins TRBV18 to TRBJ1-1; the D gene is possibly TRBD1 (5 bases). This CDR3 is 15 amino acids long. CDR1 and CDR2 (germline): KGHSH, LQKENI. V gave up 1 base and J gave up 4 bases, with 13 bases separating them. The CDR3 sequence is CASSPQVGVGTEAFF. DNA of the CDR3: TGTGCCAGCTCACCACAGGTAGGGGTTGGCACTGAAGCTTTCTTT.

A few counts support this clone. The chain joins TRBV30 to TRBJ2-5, with 8 nucleotides matching TRBD1. From germline, CDR1 is GTSNPN and CDR2 SVGIG (reference sequence). CDR3 length: 13 residues. V lost 3 bases, J lost 1 base, and 1 base stayed unmatched. CDR3 DNA sequence: TGTGCCTGGAGGACAGGGGCCCAAGAGACCCAGTACTTC. Encoded protein: CAWRTGAQETQYF.

This chain joins TRBV6-6 and TRBJ1-3; 8 bases line up with TRBD1. CDR3 length equals 15 residues. With V trimmed by 4 bases and J by 4 bases, 6 bases remained unmatched. Germline loops: CDR1 MNHNY, CDR2 SVGAGI (reference sequence). In DNA, the CDR3 is TGTGCCAGCAGTTCCCCTGGACAGGGAGGAAACACCATATATTTT. It encodes CASSSPGQGGNTIYF.

The chain couples TRBV5-5 to TRBJ2-7; D remains unclear. Germline V gene sequence: CDR1 SGHKS, CDR2 YYEKEE (reference sequence). Trimming pared 4 bases from V and 0 bases from J, leaving 14 bases between. The CDR3 runs to 15 residues. The CDR3 nucleotides are TGTGCCAGCAGCCCCTGGGCAGGCAGCTCCTACGAGCAGTACGTC. Protein product: CASSPWAGSSYEQYV.

V gene TRBV7-2 combines with J gene TRBJ1-2; 10 positions agree with TRBD1. The CDR3 contains 14 residues. Germline V CDR1 and CDR2: SGHTA, FQGNSA. The junction had 5 bases not matched to a gene; V was cut back by 5 bases and J by 5 bases. The CDR3 DNA sequence: TGTGCCAGCAGCCTCGGGACAGGGGCTTATGGCTACACCTTC. This gives the protein CASSLGTGAYGYTF.

This sequence joins TRBV5-4 and TRBJ1-5, with 9 bases matching TRBD1. The CDR3 loop spans 15 amino acids. Trimming took 0 bases from V and 5 from J; bases not matched to a gene: 3. Germline assignment: CDR1 SGHNT and CDR2 YYREEE (reference sequence). The CDR3 DNA sequence: TGTGCCAGCAGCTTGGACAGGGGGCCCCATCAGCCCCAGCATTTT. Its protein product is CASSLDRGPHQPQHF. The whole variable domain, remainder taken from reference TRBV5-4 and TRBJ1-5, is ETGVTQSPTHLIKTRGQQVTLRCSSQSGHNTVSWYQQALGQGPQFIFQYYREEENGRGNFPPRFSGLQFPNYSSELNVNALELDDSALYLCASSLDRGPHQPQHFGDGTRLSIL.

The rearrangement links TRBV5-6 to TRBJ1-5; 10 positions agree with TRBD1. Germline lookup yields CDR1 SGHDT and CDR2 YYEEEE. The ends lost 0 bases at V and 2 bases at J; junction bases unmatched: 2. The CDR3 extends over 16 amino acids. The CDR3 DNA reads TGTGCCAGCAGCTTGGCCGGGACAGGGGGCAATCAGCCCCAGCATTTT. Protein sequence: CASSLAGTGGNQPQHF. Based on the CDR3 plus reference TRBV5-6 and TRBJ1-5, the full variable domain is DAGVTQSPTHLIKTRGQQVTLRCSPKSGHDTVSWYQQALGQGPQFIFQYYEEEERQRGNFPDRFSGHQFPNYSSELNVNALLLGDSALYLCASSLAGTGGNQPQHFGDGTRLSIL.

The chain recombines TRBV29-1 with TRBJ2-7, with TRBD1 identical over 7 bases. The V gene's germline CDR1 is SQVTM and CDR2 ANQGSEA. The CDR3 sequence is 17 residues long. Unmatched junction bases numbered 13, after V lost 0 bases and J lost 2 bases. The DNA for the CDR3 is TGCAGCGTTGAAGATCGGCCGTCGAGGACAGGCACCTACGAGCAGTACTTC. This gives the protein CSVEDRPSRTGTYEQYF.

This chain joins TRBV2 and TRBJ1-4; TRBD1 might be the D (6 bases). The CDR3 runs 14 residues. Looked up from germline, CDR1 is SNHLY and CDR2 is FYNNEI. Trimming removed 5 bases from V and 4 bases from J, with 11 bases in between. CDR3 DNA: TGTGCCAGCAGTACACAGGGCTATAATGAAAAACTGTTTTTT. It codes for CASSTQGYNEKLFF.

This chain joins TRBV5-1 and TRBJ2-5; D gene unclear. Germline V gene data show CDR1 as SGHRS and CDR2 as YFSETQ. V dropped 0 bases and J dropped 5 bases, with 8 bases sitting between them. CDR3 length: 13 residues. The CDR3 region has the DNA TGCGCCAGCAGCTTGGGGGCTGGGGAGACCCAGTACTTC. It encodes CASSLGAGETQYF.

This clone was counted only a few times. The chain combines TRBV7-9 with TRBJ2-5; D call uncertain. Deletions cut 2 bases from V and 4 bases from J, with 14 bases between. The CDR3 covers 15 residues. Germline loops: CDR1 SEHNR, CDR2 FQNEAQ (reference sequence). In DNA, the CDR3 is TGTGCCAGCAGCTTATCCCCTCCGCTGCGAGAGACCCAGTACTTC. Its translation is CASSLSPPLRETQYF.

A note on this clone: At one boundary the junction diverges from the germline segment, which might be a read error. This chain uses TRBV7-2 with TRBJ2-1, with 10 bases identical to TRBD2. This CDR3 region has 14 residues. The germline V gene has CDR1 SGHTA and CDR2 FQGNSA. CDR3 region: CASSPGLAVNERFF. The CDR3 bases are TGTGCCAGCAGTCCTGGACTAGCGGTCAATGAGCGGTTCTTC.

The genes are TRBV20-1 and TRBJ1-1; no definite D call. V shed 3 bases and J shed 5 bases, with 7 bases lying between them. Germline V CDR1 and CDR2: DFQATT, SNEGSKA (reference sequence). This CDR3 is built from 11 residues. CDR3 protein: CSASTETEAFF. CDR3 DNA: TGCAGTGCTAGTACAGAAACTGAAGCTTTCTTT.

The chain couples TRBV5-1 to TRBJ1-1; TRBD1 aligns across 9 bases. The CDR3 length is 16 residues. From germline, CDR1 is SGHRS and CDR2 YFSETQ. V shed 3 bases, J shed 1 base, and the junction held 7 bases outside the gene matches. Here the CDR3 DNA reads TGCGCCAGCAGCTGGAACCCGGGACAGGGGAACACTGAAGCTTTCTTT. Protein product: CASSWNPGQGNTEAFF.

This sequence joins TRBV5-1 and TRBJ1-1; possible D gene TRBD1, 6 bases. The CDR3 is 14 amino acids. In germline, CDR1 is SGHRS, CDR2 YFSETQ. Trimming took off 4 bases at V and 1 base at J, with 11 bases between the two ends. The DNA of the CDR3 is TGCGCCAGCAGCCCAGGACAGTCGAACACTGAAGCTTTCTTT. Translation gives CASSPGQSNTEAFF.

This clone came up a few times. The rearrangement joins TRBV19 to TRBJ1-1; 7 bases are a match to TRBD1. Unmatched junction bases numbered 5, after V lost 5 bases and J lost 5 bases. This CDR3 region has 13 residues. Germline V gene sequence: CDR1 LNHDA, CDR2 SQIVND (reference sequence). In DNA form, the CDR3 reads TGTGCCAGTAGTCGACAGGGACGGACTGAAGCTTTCTTT. This sequence encodes CASSRQGRTEAFF.

The V call is TRBV7-2, the J call TRBJ2-2; 11 nucleotides line up with TRBD1. This CDR3 comprises 15 residues. V lost 6 bases and J lost 5; bases outside the gene matches: 5. The germline V gene encodes CDR1 SGHTA and CDR2 FQGNSA. The CDR3 sequence: CASREGQGGTGELFF. DNA for the CDR3: TGTGCCAGCAGGGAGGGACAGGGGGGGACCGGGGAGCTGTTTTTT.

Only one count was recorded for this clone. This sequence joins TRBV15 and TRBJ2-1; D unclear. V lost 0 bases and J 6 bases, leaving 15 bases between the germline ends. CDR3 length: 16 amino acids. The germline CDR1 and CDR2 sequences are LNHNV and YYDKDF (reference sequence). In DNA form, the CDR3 reads TGTGCCACCAGCAGAGACAGGCCAGCCCGCAGCAATGAGCAGTTCTTC. The encoded protein is CATSRDRPARSNEQFF. Full variable domain (missing parts from reference TRBV15 and TRBJ2-1): DAMVIQNPRYQVTQFGKPVTLSCSQTLNHNVMYWYQQKSSQAPKLLFHYYDKDFNNEADTPDNFQSRRPNTSFCFLDIRSPGLGDTAMYLCATSRDRPARSNEQFFGPGTRLTVL.